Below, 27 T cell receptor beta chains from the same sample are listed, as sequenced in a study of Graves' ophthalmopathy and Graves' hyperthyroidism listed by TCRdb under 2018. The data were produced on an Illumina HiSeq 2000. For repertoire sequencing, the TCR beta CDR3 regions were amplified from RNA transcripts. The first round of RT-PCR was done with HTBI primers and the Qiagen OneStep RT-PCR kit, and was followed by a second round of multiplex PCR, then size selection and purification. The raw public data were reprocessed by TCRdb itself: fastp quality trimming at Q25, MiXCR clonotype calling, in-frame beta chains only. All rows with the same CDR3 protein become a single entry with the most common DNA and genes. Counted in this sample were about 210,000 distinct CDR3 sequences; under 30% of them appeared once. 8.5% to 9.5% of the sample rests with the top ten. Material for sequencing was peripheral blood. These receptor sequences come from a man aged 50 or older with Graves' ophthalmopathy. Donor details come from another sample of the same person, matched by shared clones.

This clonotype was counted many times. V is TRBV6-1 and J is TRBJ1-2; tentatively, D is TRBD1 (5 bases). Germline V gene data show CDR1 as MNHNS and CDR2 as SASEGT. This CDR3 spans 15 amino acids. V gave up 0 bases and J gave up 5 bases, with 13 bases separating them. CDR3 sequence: CASSEASGAIYGYTF. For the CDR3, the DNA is TGTGCCAGCAGTGAAGCTAGCGGGGCGATTTATGGCTACACCTTC.

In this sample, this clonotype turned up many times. The CDR3, as DNA: TGCAGCGTTGAAGAGGGGGGTAGGGGTCTTTTTCCCGAGCAGTACTTC. It encodes CSVEEGGRGLFPEQYF. The chain employs TRBV29-1 and TRBJ2-7; D possibly corresponds to TRBD2 (6 bases). CDR3 length: 16 residues. V lost 0 bases to trimming and J lost 6 bases, with 21 bases between them. The germline gives CDR1 SQVTM, CDR2 ANQGSEA.

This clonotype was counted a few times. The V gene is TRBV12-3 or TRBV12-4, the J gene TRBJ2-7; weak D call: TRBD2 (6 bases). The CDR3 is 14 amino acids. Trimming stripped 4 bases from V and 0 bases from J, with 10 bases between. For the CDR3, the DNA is TGTGCCAGCAGTTCCCGGGACTTCTCCTACGAGCAGTACTTC. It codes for CASSSRDFSYEQYF.

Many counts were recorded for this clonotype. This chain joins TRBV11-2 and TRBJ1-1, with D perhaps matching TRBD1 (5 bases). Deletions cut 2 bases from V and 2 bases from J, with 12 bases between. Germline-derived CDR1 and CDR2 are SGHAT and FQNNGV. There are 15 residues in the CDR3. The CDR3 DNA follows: TGTGCCAGCAGCTTAACTAGGACATCTAACACTGAAGCTTTCTTT. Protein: CASSLTRTSNTEAFF.

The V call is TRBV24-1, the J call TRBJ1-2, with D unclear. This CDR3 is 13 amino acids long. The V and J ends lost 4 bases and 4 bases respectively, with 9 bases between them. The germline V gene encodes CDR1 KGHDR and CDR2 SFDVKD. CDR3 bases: TGTGCCACCAGTGAAACCGGTGCCTATGGCTACACCTTC. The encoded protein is CATSETGAYGYTF.

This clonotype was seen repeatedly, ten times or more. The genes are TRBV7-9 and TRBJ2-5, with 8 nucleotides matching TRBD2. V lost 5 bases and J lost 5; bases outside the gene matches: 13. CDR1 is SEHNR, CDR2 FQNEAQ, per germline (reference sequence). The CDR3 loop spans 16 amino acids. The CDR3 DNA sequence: TGTGCCAGCAGCCCCGCCGTGCGGGGGGCCATGGAGACCCAGTACTTC. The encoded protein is CASSPAVRGAMETQYF. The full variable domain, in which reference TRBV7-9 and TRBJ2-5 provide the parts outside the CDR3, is DTGVSQNPRHKITKRGQNVTFRCDPISEHNRLYWYRQTLGQGPEFLTYFQNEAQLEKSRLLSDRFSAERPKGSFSTLEIQRTEQGDSAMYLCASSPAVRGAMETQYFGPGTRLLVL.

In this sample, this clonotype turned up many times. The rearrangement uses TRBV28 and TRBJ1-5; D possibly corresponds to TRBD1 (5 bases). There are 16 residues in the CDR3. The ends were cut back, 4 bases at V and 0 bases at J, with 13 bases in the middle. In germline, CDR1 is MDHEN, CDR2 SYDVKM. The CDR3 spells CASSYTPGNSNQPQHF. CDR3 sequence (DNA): TGTGCCAGCAGTTATACCCCAGGGAATAGCAATCAGCCCCAGCATTTT.

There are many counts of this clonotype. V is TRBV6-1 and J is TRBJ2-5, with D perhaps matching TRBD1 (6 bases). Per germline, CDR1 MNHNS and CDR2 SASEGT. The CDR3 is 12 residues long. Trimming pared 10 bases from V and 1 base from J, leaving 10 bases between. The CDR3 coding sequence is TGTGCCACCTGGACAGCCCAAGAGACCCAGTACTTC. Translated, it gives CATWTAQETQYF.

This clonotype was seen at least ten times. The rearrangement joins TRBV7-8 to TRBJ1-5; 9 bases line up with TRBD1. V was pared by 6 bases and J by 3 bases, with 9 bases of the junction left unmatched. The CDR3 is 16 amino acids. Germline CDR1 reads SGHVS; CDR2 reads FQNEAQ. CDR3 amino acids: CASSPIDRGYNQPQHF. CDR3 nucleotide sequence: TGTGCCAGCAGTCCGATCGACAGGGGGTACAATCAGCCCCAGCATTTT.

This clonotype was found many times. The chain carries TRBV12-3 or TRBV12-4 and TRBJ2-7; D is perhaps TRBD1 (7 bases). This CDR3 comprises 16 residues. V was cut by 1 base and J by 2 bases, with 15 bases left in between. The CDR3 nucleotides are TGTGCCAGCAGTTTAGACAGGGGACGGGGGACCTACGAGCAGTACTTC. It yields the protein CASSLDRGRGTYEQYF.

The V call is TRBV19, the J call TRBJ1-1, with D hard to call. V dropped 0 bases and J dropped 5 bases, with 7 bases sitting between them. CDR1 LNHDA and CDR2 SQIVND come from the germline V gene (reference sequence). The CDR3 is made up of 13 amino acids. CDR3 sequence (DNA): TGTGCCAGTAGTATAGACAGGTGGACTGAAGCTTTCTTT. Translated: CASSIDRWTEAFF.

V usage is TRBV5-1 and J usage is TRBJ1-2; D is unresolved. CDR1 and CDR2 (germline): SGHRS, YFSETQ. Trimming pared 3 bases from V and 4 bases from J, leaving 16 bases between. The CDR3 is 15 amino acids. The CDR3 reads CASSSATQLSYGYTF. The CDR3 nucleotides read TGCGCCAGCAGCTCAGCAACGCAGCTATCCTATGGCTACACCTTC.

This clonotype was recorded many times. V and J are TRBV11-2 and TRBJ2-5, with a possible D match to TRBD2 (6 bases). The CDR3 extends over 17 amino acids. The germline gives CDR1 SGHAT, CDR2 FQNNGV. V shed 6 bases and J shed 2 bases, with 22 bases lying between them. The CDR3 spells CASRPGSGRGGQETQYF. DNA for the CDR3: TGTGCCAGCAGACCGGGGAGTGGAAGGGGAGGACAAGAGACCCAGTACTTC.

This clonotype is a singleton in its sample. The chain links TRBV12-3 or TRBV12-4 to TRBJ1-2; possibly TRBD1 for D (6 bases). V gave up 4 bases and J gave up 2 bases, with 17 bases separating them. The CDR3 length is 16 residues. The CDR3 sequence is CASSYAETGSNYGYTF. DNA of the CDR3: TGTGCCAGCAGTTACGCTGAGACAGGTTCCAACTATGGCTACACCTTC.

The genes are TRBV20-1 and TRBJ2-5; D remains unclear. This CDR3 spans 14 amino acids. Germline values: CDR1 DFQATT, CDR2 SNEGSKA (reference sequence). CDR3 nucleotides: TGCAGCCTAATGGGGTGGTCCTACCAAGAGACCCAGTACTTC. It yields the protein CSLMGWSYQETQYF.

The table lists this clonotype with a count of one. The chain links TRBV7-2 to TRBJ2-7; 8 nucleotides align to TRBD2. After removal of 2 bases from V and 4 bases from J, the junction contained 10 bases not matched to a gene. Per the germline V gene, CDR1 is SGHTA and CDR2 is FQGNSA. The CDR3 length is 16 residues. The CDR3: CASSLSLADPIYEQYF. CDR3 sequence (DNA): TGTGCCAGCAGCTTATCACTAGCGGATCCTATTTACGAGCAGTACTTC.

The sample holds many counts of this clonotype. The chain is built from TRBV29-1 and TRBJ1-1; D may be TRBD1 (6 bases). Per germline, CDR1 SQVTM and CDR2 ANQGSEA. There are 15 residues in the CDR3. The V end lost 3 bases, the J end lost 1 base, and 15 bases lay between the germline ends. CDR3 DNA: TGCAGCGTTGATACAGGGCAGGGAGCGAACACTGAAGCTTTCTTT. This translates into CSVDTGQGANTEAFF.

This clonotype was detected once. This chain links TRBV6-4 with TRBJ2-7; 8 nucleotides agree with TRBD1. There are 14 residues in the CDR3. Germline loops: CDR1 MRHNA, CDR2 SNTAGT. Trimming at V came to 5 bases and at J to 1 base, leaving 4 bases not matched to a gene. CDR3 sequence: CASSRRTGSYEQYF. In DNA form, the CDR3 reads TGTGCCAGCAGTCGTCGGACAGGGTCCTACGAGCAGTACTTC.

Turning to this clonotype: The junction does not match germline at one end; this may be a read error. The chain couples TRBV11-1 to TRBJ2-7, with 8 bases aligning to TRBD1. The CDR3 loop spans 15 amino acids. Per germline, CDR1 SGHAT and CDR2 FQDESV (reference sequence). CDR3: CASSIAQGAPEEQYF. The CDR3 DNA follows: TGTGCCAGCAGCATAGCCCAGGGGGCGCCGGAAGAGCAGTACTTC.

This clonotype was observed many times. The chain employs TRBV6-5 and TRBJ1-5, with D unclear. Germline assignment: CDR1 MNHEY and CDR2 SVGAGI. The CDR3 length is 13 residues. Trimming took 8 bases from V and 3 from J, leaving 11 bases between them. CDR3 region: CASGRAPNQPQHF. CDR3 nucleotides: TGTGCCAGCGGTCGGGCCCCCAATCAGCCCCAGCATTTT.

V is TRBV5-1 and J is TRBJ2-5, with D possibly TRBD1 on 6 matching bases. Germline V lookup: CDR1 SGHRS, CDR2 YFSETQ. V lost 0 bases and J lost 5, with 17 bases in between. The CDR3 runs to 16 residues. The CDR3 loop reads CASSLGGPALGETQYF. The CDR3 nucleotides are TGCGCCAGCAGCTTGGGGGGGCCAGCGCTCGGGGAGACCCAGTACTTC.

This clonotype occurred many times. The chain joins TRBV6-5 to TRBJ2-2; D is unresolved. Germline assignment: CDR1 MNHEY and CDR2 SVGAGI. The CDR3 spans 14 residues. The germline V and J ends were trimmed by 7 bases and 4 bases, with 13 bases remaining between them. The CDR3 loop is CASNAGPFTGELFF. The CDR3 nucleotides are TGTGCCAGCAACGCTGGGCCGTTCACCGGGGAGCTGTTTTTT.

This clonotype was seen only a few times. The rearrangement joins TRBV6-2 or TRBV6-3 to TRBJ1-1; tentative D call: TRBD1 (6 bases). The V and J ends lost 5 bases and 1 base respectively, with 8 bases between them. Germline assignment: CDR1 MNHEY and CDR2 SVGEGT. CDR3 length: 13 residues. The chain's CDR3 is CASSDRWNTEAFF. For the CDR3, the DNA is TGTGCCAGCAGTGACAGGTGGAACACTGAAGCTTTCTTT.

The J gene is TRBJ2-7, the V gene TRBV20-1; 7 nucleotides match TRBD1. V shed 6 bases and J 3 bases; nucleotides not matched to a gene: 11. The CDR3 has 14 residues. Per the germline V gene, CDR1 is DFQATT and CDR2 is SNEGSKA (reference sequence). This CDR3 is CSAPRGQVGYEQYF. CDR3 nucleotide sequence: TGCAGTGCCCCCCGTGGACAGGTGGGCTACGAGCAGTACTTC.

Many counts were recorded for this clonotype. As DNA, the CDR3 is TGTGCCAGCAGTGAAGAAACTCCCTTGGTTAGTCAGCCCCAGCATTTT. The encoded protein is CASSEETPLVSQPQHF. The genes are TRBV2 and TRBJ1-5; the D is unclear. Germline CDR1 and CDR2: SNHLY and FYNNEI. CDR3 size: 16 residues. Trimming took 1 base from V and 6 from J, leaving 16 bases between them.

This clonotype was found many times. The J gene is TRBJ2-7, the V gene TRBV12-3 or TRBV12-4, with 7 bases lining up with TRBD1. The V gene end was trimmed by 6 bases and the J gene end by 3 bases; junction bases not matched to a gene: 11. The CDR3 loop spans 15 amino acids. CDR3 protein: CASSNSGQGVYEQYF. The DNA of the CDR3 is TGTGCCAGCAGCAATTCTGGCCAGGGGGTCTACGAGCAGTACTTC.

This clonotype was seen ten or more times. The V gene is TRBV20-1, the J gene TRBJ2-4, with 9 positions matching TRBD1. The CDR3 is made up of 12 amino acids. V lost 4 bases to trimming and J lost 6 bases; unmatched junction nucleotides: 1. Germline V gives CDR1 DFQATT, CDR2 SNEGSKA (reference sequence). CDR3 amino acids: CSAMTGGNIQYF. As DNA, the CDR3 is TGCAGTGCTATGACAGGGGGAAACATTCAGTACTTC.